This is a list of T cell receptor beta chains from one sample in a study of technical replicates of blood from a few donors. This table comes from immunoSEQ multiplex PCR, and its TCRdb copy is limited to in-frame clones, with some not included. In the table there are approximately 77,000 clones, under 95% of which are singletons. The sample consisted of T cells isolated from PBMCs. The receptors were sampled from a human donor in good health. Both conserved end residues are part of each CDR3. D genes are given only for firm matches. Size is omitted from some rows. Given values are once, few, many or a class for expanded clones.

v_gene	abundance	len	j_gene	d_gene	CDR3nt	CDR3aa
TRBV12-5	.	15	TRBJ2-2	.	TGTGCTAGTGGTTTGGTACGGGGAATCACCGGGGAGCTGTTTTTT	CASGLVRGITGELFF
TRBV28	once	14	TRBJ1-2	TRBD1	TGTGCCAGCAGTTCAGCACGCAGGGGGTTTGGCTACACCTTC	CASSSARRGFGYTF
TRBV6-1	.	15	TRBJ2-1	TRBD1	TGTGCCAGCATCCTTACAGGGGGCACAGGGCATGAGCAGTTCTTC	CASILTGGTGHEQFF
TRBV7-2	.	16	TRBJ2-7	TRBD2	TGTGCCAGCAGCTTAGGCCAATGGCGGGAGGGCTGGGAGCAGTACTTC	CASSLGQWREGWEQYF
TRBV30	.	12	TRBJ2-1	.	TGTGCCTGGAGCCTAAGCTACAATGAGCAGTTCTTC	CAWSLSYNEQFF
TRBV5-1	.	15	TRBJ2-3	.	TGCGCCAGCCACCCCCGAGGCCCGCGGGCAGATACGCAGTATTTT	CASHPRGPRADTQYF
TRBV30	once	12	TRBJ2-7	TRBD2	TGTGCCTGGAGCGGGACTAACTACGAGCAGTACTTC	CAWSGTNYEQYF
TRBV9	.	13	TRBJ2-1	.	TGTGCCAGCAGCGAGTTCGGAGGCAATGAGCAGTTCTTC	CASSEFGGNEQFF
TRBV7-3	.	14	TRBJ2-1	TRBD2	TGTGCCAGCAGCTTGGGACTAGCGGGCAATGAGCAGTTCTTC	CASSLGLAGNEQFF
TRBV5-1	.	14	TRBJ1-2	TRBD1	TGCGCCAGCACTGAGACAGGGACTAACTATGGCTACACCTTC	CASTETGTNYGYTF
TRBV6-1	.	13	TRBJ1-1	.	TGTGCCAGCAGTGAAGCCGCCGGCACTGAAGCTTTCTTT	CASSEAAGTEAFF
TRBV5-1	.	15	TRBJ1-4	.	TGCGCCAGCAGCTTGGCCGTCGGGGAAGCTGAAAAACTGTTTTTT	CASSLAVGEAEKLFF
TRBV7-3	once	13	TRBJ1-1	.	TGTGCCAGCAGCTTCGGGGAGAACACTGAAGCTTTCTTT	CASSFGENTEAFF
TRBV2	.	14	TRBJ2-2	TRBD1	TGTGCCAGCAAACGGACAGGGAACACCGGGGAGCTGTTTTTT	CASKRTGNTGELFF
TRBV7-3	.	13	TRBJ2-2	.	TGTGCCAGCAGCCCAACGAACACCGGGGAGCTGTTTTTT	CASSPTNTGELFF
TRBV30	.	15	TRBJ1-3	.	TGTGCCTGGAGCTTAATAGAGGTTTCTGGAAACACCATATATTTT	CAWSLIEVSGNTIYF
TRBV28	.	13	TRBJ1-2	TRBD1	TGTGCCACAGGGGGCGGCTTAGGCTATGGCTACACCTTC	CATGGGLGYGYTF
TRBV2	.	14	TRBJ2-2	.	TGTGCCAGCAGCCTTAAGGGGGACACCGGGGAGCTGTTTTTT	CASSLKGDTGELFF
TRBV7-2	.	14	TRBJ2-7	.	TGTGCCAGCAGCATGAGACTGATATTGGGCGAGCAGTACTTC	CASSMRLILGEQYF
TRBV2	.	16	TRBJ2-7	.	TGTGCCAGCAACGGGGGAACCGGGACTCGATTCTACGAGCAGTACTTC	CASNGGTGTRFYEQYF
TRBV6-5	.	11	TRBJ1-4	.	TGTGCCAGCAGGGGCGTTGAAAAACTGTTTTTT	CASRGVEKLFF
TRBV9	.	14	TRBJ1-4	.	TGTGCCAGCAGCCCTGTTGGGGGGGGTGAAAAACTGTTTTTT	CASSPVGGGEKLFF
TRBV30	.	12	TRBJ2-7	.	TGTGCCTGGAGTGTACAGGGAAACGAGCAGTACTTC	CAWSVQGNEQYF
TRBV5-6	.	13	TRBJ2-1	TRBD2	TGTGCCAGCAGCTTTAGCGGGAGCGATGAGCAGTTCTTC	CASSFSGSDEQFF
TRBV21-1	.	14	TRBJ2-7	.	TGTGCCAGCAGCAAAAGGCAGGGGGCTTGGGAGCAGTACTTC	CASSKRQGAWEQYF
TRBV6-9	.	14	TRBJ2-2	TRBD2	TGTGCCAGCACTCTAGCGGGAGGCAACGGGGAGCTGTTTTTT	CASTLAGGNGELFF
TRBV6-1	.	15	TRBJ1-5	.	TGTGCCAGCAGTGAAATTGGCAGGGGAAATCAGCCCCAGCATTTT	CASSEIGRGNQPQHF
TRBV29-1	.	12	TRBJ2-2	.	TGCAGCGTTGGACAGAACACCGGGGAGCTGTTTTTT	CSVGQNTGELFF
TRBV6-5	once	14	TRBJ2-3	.	TGTGCCAGCAGTTACGGACAGTACACAGATACGCAGTATTTT	CASSYGQYTDTQYF
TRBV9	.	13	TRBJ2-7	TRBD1	TGTGCCAGCAGCGAGGGACAGGGTTACGAGCAGTACTTC	CASSEGQGYEQYF
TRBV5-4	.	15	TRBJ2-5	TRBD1	TGTGCCAGCAGCTTCGGGACAGGGGAAAAAGAGACCCAGTACTTC	CASSFGTGEKETQYF
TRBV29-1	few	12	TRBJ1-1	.	TGCAGCGGTCAACAGGGCAACACTGAAGCTTTCTTT	CSGQQGNTEAFF
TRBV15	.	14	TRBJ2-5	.	TGTGCCACCAGCAGCGAATGGAGTCAAGAGACCCAGTACTTC	CATSSEWSQETQYF
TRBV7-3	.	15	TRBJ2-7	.	TGTGCCAGCAGCTTAAACTCACAGCCCATGTACGAGCAGTACTTC	CASSLNSQPMYEQYF
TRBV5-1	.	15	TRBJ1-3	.	TGCGCCAGCAGCTTCCATACGGGCTCTGGAAACACCATATATTTT	CASSFHTGSGNTIYF
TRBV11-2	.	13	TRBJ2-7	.	TGTGCCAGCAGTCTAAACCCTCGGTACGAGCAGTACTTC	CASSLNPRYEQYF
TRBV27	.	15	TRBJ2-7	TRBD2	TGTGCCAGCAGTCAATCCCCGGGACTAGCCTACGAGCAGTACTTC	CASSQSPGLAYEQYF
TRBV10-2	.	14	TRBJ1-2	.	TGCGCCAGCCACAGGGACACCGTTAACTATGGCTACACCTTC	CASHRDTVNYGYTF
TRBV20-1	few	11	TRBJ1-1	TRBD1	TGCACCAGACAGGGGAACACTGAAGCTTTCTTT	CTRQGNTEAFF
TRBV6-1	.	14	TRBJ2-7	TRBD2	TGTGCCAGCAGTGCTGCGGGAGAAGGCCACGAGCAGTACTTC	CASSAAGEGHEQYF